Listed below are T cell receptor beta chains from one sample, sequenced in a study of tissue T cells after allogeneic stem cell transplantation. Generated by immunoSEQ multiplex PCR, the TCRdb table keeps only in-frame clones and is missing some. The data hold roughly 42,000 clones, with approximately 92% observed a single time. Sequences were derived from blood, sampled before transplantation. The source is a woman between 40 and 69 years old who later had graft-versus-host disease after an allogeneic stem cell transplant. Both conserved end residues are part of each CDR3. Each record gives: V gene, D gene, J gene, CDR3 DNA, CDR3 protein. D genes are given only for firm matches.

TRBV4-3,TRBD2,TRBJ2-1,TGCGCCAGCAGCCATGAAGGGTTGGCGGGAGGGCAGGGGAATGAGCAGTTCTTC,CASSHEGLAGGQGNEQFF
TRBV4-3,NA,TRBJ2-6,TGCGCCAGCAGCCAAGATAGGGGGACGGGGGCCAACGTCCTGACTTTC,CASSQDRGTGANVLTF
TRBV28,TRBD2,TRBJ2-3,TGTGCCAGCAGTTTGTCGGGACTAGCGGCGTACACAGATACGCAGTATTTT,CASSLSGLAAYTDTQYF
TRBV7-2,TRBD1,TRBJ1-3,TGTGCCAGCAGCGGGGGACAGGGTCTTGGAAACACCATATATTTT,CASSGGQGLGNTIYF
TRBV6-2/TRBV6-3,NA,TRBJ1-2,TGTGCCAGCAGTTTCATGGAATCCCTCTATGGCTACACCTTC,CASSFMESLYGYTF
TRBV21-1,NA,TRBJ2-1,TGTGCCAGCAGCCGATGCGATGACCTGGGGGTCTCCTACAATGAGCAGTTCTTC,CASSRCDDLGVSYNEQFF
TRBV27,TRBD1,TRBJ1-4,TGTGCCAGCAGAACCGACAGGGGTGGCGAAAAACTGTTTTTT,CASRTDRGGEKLFF
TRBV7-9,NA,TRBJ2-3,TGTGCCAGCAGCTTGGCCTCAGGGTTCACAGATACGCAGTATTTT,CASSLASGFTDTQYF
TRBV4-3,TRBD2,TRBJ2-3,TGCGCCAGCAGCCAAGCGAGACTAGCGACGAGCACAGATACGCAGTATTTT,CASSQARLATSTDTQYF
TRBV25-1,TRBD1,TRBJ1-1,TGTGCCAGCAGTGAATATGGGGAAAGGGGGCCCGGTGAAGCTTTCTTT,CASSEYGERGPGEAFF
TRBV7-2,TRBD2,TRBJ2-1,TGTGCCAGCAGACCTAGCGGAAACTACAATGAGCAGTTCTTC,CASRPSGNYNEQFF
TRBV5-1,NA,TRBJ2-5,TGCGCCAGCTCTTACGGTCTCAGGGAAGAGACCCAGTACTTC,CASSYGLREETQYF
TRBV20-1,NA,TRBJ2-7,TGCAGTGCTAGTCCGCCAGAAAGATACGAGCAGTACTTC,CSASPPERYEQYF
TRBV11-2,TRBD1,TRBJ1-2,TGTGCCAGCAGCTGGGACAGCCAGTATGGCTACACCTTC,CASSWDSQYGYTF
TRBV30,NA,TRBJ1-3,TGTGCCTGGACCCAGACCTCTGGAAACACCATATATTTT,CAWTQTSGNTIYF
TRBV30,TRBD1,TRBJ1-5,TGTGCCTGGAGTGGCAGGGGGCCCTATCAGCCCCAGCATTTT,CAWSGRGPYQPQHF